This T cell receptor (beta chain) was observed in a study of blood T cells in healthy people across ages. Deletions cut 5 bases from V and 0 bases from J, with 11 bases between. CDR3 length: 14 residues. Germline-derived CDR1 and CDR2 are SGHRS and YFSETQ. Together with a sample-barcoded 5' primer, a J-beta primer mix was included in a second PCR lasting about 7 to 12 cycles. TCRdb reprocessed the 5' RACE reads with MiXCR, giving one entry per CDR3 protein. Seen here are under 2 million distinct CDR3 sequences, roughly a third observed once, and the top ten hold around 11%. This clonotype was observed a handful of times.

The sample was blood. The chain combines TRBV5-1 with TRBJ1-1, with unresolved D. This sequence originates from a woman in her 30s in good health. The CDR3 nucleotides read TGCGCCAGCAGTGAAGGAGGGTTGAACACTGAAGCTTTCTTT. Protein product: CASSEGGLNTEAFF.